One sample yielded the 30 T cell receptor beta chains listed below, sequenced in a study of cytomegalovirus exposure and HLA in healthy donors. It was with 60 Vbeta and 13 Jbeta primers that the PCR ran. The repertoire was sequenced with immunoSEQ multiplex PCR; TCRdb's copy has only in-frame clones and lacks some. The table lists around 200,000 clones, roughly 80% of them singletons. The specimen was PBMCs. Every receptor here comes from a man in his forties in good health and CMV-seropositive.

The chain joins TRBV6-5 to TRBJ1-5, with D perhaps TRBD1 (6 bases). The germline V gene encodes CDR1 MNHEY and CDR2 SVGAGI. V shed 2 bases and J shed 2 bases, with 7 bases lying between them. There are 14 residues in the CDR3. CDR3 region: CASSYEGGNQPQHF. CDR3 nucleotide sequence: TGTGCCAGCAGTTACGAGGGGGGCAATCAGCCCCAGCATTTT.

The DNA for the CDR3 is TGTGCCAGCAGGGCGGGGGGGATGGGGCCTGAAGCTTTCTTT. Its translation: CASRAGGMGPEAFF. The chain combines TRBV28 with TRBJ1-1, with TRBD1 as a possible D gene (5 bases). V was pared by 6 bases and J by 6 bases, with 17 bases between. The germline V gene encodes CDR1 MDHEN and CDR2 SYDVKM. The CDR3 loop spans 14 amino acids.

The chain couples TRBV5-6 to TRBJ1-6; the D gene is possibly TRBD1 (6 bases). V was cut by 0 bases and J by 6 bases, with 10 bases left in between. This CDR3 has 15 amino acids. Germline V CDR1 and CDR2: SGHDT, YYEEEE. CDR3 residues: CASSLDAGANSPLHF. In nucleotides, the CDR3 is TGTGCCAGCAGCTTGGACGCAGGGGCTAATTCACCCCTCCACTTT.

The chain recombines TRBV7-2 with TRBJ1-6; 8 bases match TRBD1. The length of the CDR3 is 17 residues. The V gene's germline CDR1 is SGHTA and CDR2 FQGNSA. After removal of 3 bases from V and 5 bases from J, the junction contained 9 bases not matched to a gene. The chain's CDR3 is CASSFRQGPANNSPLHF. CDR3 sequence (DNA): TGTGCCAGCAGCTTTAGACAGGGGCCGGCAAATAATTCACCCCTCCACTTT.

The rearrangement uses TRBV9 and TRBJ2-2, with a tentative D call TRBD2 (5 bases). V lost 3 bases to trimming and J lost 0 bases, with 12 bases between them. Germline V gene lookup returns CDR1 SGDLS and CDR2 YYNGEE. CDR3 size: 16 residues. The CDR3 here is CASSATAGANTGELFF. In DNA, the CDR3 is TGTGCCAGCAGCGCCACGGCCGGGGCGAACACCGGGGAGCTGTTTTTT.

The rearrangement uses TRBV25-1 and TRBJ2-7; 9 positions match TRBD1. Germline CDR1 and CDR2: MGHDK and SYGVNS. This CDR3 has 17 residues. V lost 1 base, J lost 5 bases, and 12 bases stayed unmatched. The CDR3: CASSEFWGGTGLHEQYF. The CDR3 DNA reads TGTGCCAGCAGTGAATTTTGGGGGGGGACAGGGCTTCACGAGCAGTACTTC.

V gene TRBV30 combines with J gene TRBJ2-7; maybe TRBD1 (6 bases). Germline V gene data show CDR1 as GTSNPN and CDR2 as SVGIG (reference sequence). This CDR3 is 13 amino acids long. V gave up 7 bases and J gave up 3 bases, with 16 bases separating them. CDR3 bases: TGTGCCTTGGACAGAGTTCCCTTCTACGAGCAGTACTTC. Its protein is CALDRVPFYEQYF. Full variable domain (missing parts from reference TRBV30 and TRBJ2-7): SQTIHQWPATLVQPVGSPLSLECTVEGTSNPNLYWYRQAAGRGLQLLFYSVGIGQISSEVPQNLSASRPQDRQFILSSKKLLLSDSGFYLCALDRVPFYEQYFGPGTRLTVT.

Only one count was recorded for this clone. The chain carries TRBV5-6 and TRBJ2-5; 10 nucleotides agree with TRBD1. J lost 5 bases, V lost 4 bases, and 8 bases had no gene match. Germline V gene sequence: CDR1 SGHDT, CDR2 YYEEEE. This CDR3 comprises 15 residues. The CDR3 is CASSRRDRGPETQYF. Written as DNA, the CDR3 is TGTGCCAGCAGCCGCCGGGACAGGGGCCCCGAGACCCAGTACTTC.

The V call is TRBV10-2, the J call TRBJ1-2; 10 bases line up with TRBD1. The CDR3 spans 14 residues. The J segment lost 3 bases and the V segment lost 2 bases, leaving 0 bases of the junction unmatched. The germline gives CDR1 WSHSY, CDR2 SAAADI. The CDR3 sequence: CASSEGTGDYGYTF. The CDR3 DNA follows: TGCGCCAGCAGTGAGGGGACAGGGGACTATGGCTACACCTTC.

About this clone: Distinct nucleotide sequences in the sample also encode this CDR3. The chain couples TRBV9 to TRBJ2-7; D gene uncertain. Germline CDR1 SGDLS, CDR2 YYNGEE. V shed 0 bases and J shed 1 base, with 5 bases lying between them. The CDR3 is 13 residues long. CDR3 in amino acids: CASSVGGSYEQYF. CDR3 nucleotides: TGTGCCAGCAGCGTAGGAGGTTCCTACGAGCAGTACTTC.

The rearrangement links TRBV4-3 to TRBJ2-3, with 7 bases aligning to TRBD2. V was clipped by 4 bases and J by 5 bases; unmatched bases: 9. Germline V gene data show CDR1 as LGHNA and CDR2 as YSLEER. This CDR3 is 15 amino acids long. CDR3 DNA sequence: TGCGCCAGCAGCCCCAGACCAACGGGGGGAGATACGCAGTATTTT. Its translation: CASSPRPTGGDTQYF.

Written as DNA, the CDR3 is TGTGCCAGCAGCCAACAGGGACGGCGGCGGAATGAAAAACTGTTTTTT. It encodes CASSQQGRRRNEKLFF. The chain is built from TRBV7-2 and TRBJ1-4; D possibly corresponds to TRBD1 (6 bases). The CDR3 length is 16 residues. V was trimmed by 5 bases and J by 5 bases, leaving 18 bases between them. Germline V CDR1 and CDR2: SGHTA, FQGNSA.

In regard to this clone: Here the CDR3 omits its conserved ending phenylalanine or tryptophan, so a read error is the likely source. The rearrangement uses TRBV7-9 and TRBJ1-2, with D perhaps matching TRBD1 (6 bases). Trimming left V 4 bases short and J 4 bases short, with 16 bases between. Germline V gene data show CDR1 as SEHNR and CDR2 as FQNEAQ (reference sequence). The CDR3 extends over 15 amino acids. The CDR3 here is CASSSDLRGTYGYTL. CDR3 in DNA: TGTGCCAGCAGCTCTGACCTCAGGGGTACCTATGGCTACACCCTC.

The chain uses TRBV7-3 and TRBJ2-3; 11 nucleotides agree with TRBD2. V shed 2 bases and J 2 bases; nucleotides not matched to a gene: 3. Germline loops: CDR1 SGHTA, CDR2 FQGTGA. The CDR3 is made up of 16 amino acids. The CDR3 reads CASSLRLAGITDTQYF. CDR3 DNA sequence: TGTGCCAGCAGCTTACGACTAGCGGGGATCACAGATACGCAGTATTTT.

This chain joins TRBV28 and TRBJ1-5, with 7 bases fitting TRBD1. The CDR3 length is 15 residues. Losses at the gene ends were 5 bases for V and 1 base for J; bases not matched to a gene: 5. Germline V CDR1 and CDR2: MDHEN, SYDVKM. CDR3 in DNA: TGTGCCAGCAGTCGCGCGGGACAGAGCAATCAGCCCCAGCATTTT. Amino acids: CASSRAGQSNQPQHF. The full variable domain, completed using reference TRBV28 and TRBJ1-5, is DVKVTQSSRYLVKRTGEKVFLECVQDMDHENMFWYRQDPGLGLRLIYFSYDVKMKEKGDIPEGYSVSREKKERFSLILESASTNQTSMYLCASSRAGQSNQPQHFGDGTRLSIL.

The chain joins TRBV30 to TRBJ1-5; the D is unclear. Germline values: CDR1 GTSNPN, CDR2 SVGIG (reference sequence). Trimming took 0 bases from V and 10 from J, leaving 10 bases between them. This CDR3 is built from 12 residues. CDR3 in amino acids: CAWSVPGYPQHF. Here the CDR3 DNA reads TGTGCCTGGAGTGTACCGGGGTATCCCCAGCATTTT.

A few counts support this clone. The CDR3 DNA sequence: TGTGCCAGTACCCCACGGGGGAGGACAGATACGCAGTATTTT. Translation gives CASTPRGRTDTQYF. The V gene is TRBV19, the J gene TRBJ2-3; tentatively, D is TRBD2 (6 bases). The germline gives CDR1 LNHDA, CDR2 SQIVND (reference sequence). CDR3 length: 14 amino acids. Trimming took 7 bases from V and 3 from J, leaving 14 bases between them.

V is TRBV4-2 and J is TRBJ1-2; TRBD1 agrees at 8 bases. This CDR3 has 15 amino acids. The germline V gene encodes CDR1 LGHNA and CDR2 YNFKEQ. V gave up 0 bases and J gave up 4 bases; unmatched junction bases: 4. As DNA, the CDR3 is TGTGCCAGCAGCCAAGAGGACAGGGTGCCCTATGGCTACACCTTC. As protein: CASSQEDRVPYGYTF.

The chain carries TRBV13 and TRBJ2-5; 8 bases map to TRBD1. Judging by the DNA end, TRBJ2-7 fits better; the J call may be wrong. The CDR3 length is 13 residues. The germline V gene encodes CDR1 PRHDT and CDR2 FYEKMQ (reference sequence). The CDR3 DNA sequence: TGTGCCAGCAGCTTTGGACAGGGCAACGAGCAGTACTTC. Amino acids: CASSFGQGNEQYF.

The chain joins TRBV7-3 to TRBJ2-5; the D gene is possibly TRBD2 (7 bases). The germline V and J ends were trimmed by 5 bases and 1 base, with 17 bases remaining between them. The CDR3 consists of 16 residues. Germline V gene data show CDR1 as SGHTA and CDR2 as FQGTGA. CDR3 sequence: CASSPSGRGAQETQYF. In nucleotides, the CDR3 is TGTGCCAGCAGCCCCAGTGGACGGGGGGCCCAAGAGACCCAGTACTTC.

V usage is TRBV5-1 and J usage is TRBJ2-5; 7 nucleotides agree with TRBD1. CDR3 length: 12 amino acids. Germline-derived CDR1 and CDR2 are SGHRS and YFSETQ. The V gene end was trimmed by 9 bases and the J gene end by 0 bases; junction bases not matched to a gene: 2. The CDR3 DNA sequence: TGCGCCACCGGGACAGACCAAGAGACCCAGTACTTC. This gives the protein CATGTDQETQYF.

The genes are TRBV4-1 and TRBJ1-4; D is perhaps TRBD1 (6 bases). V was pared by 6 bases and J by 2 bases, with 16 bases between. The CDR3 is made up of 16 amino acids. Germline V CDR1 and CDR2: MGHRA, YSYEKL. CDR3 amino acids: CASRARGGGTNEKLFF. CDR3 in DNA: TGCGCCAGCAGGGCTAGGGGGGGAGGTACTAATGAAAAACTGTTTTTT.

This rearrangement joins TRBV7-3 to TRBJ2-5; 13 bases are a match to TRBD2. V shed 5 bases and J 4 bases; nucleotides not matched to a gene: 7. This CDR3 spans 16 amino acids. Germline V gene data show CDR1 as SGHTA and CDR2 as FQGTGA. CDR3 amino acids: CASSPRLAGGLETQYF. CDR3 nucleotides: TGTGCCAGCAGCCCCCGACTAGCGGGGGGATTAGAGACCCAGTACTTC.

J is TRBJ2-7 and V is TRBV13; 9 positions agree with TRBD2. CDR1 and CDR2 (germline): PRHDT, FYEKMQ (reference sequence). The CDR3 spans 15 residues. With 5 bases clipped from V and 0 bases from J, the junction kept 5 bases outside the gene matches. The CDR3 coding sequence is TGTGCCAGCAGCGGCAGCGGGGGGCCCTCCTACGAGCAGTACTTC. Its translation: CASSGSGGPSYEQYF.

This clone was counted a few times. The chain couples TRBV5-8 to TRBJ1-4; unclear D gene. V was trimmed by 4 bases and J by 11 bases, leaving 18 bases between them. The CDR3 has 14 amino acids. CDR1 SGHTS and CDR2 YDEGEE come from the germline V gene. CDR3 sequence (DNA): TGTGCCAGCAGCCAGTCCAGCCGGGGTCGGAAACTGTTTTTT. As protein: CASSQSSRGRKLFF.

The rearrangement links TRBV7-9 to TRBJ1-1, with a weak D call TRBD1 (6 bases). Germline V CDR1 and CDR2: SEHNR, FQNEAQ (reference sequence). V lost 5 bases and J 4 bases, leaving 17 bases between the germline ends. The CDR3 sequence is 15 residues long. For the CDR3, the DNA is TGTGCCAGCAGCACGGGACATGGTACCGGCACTGAAGCTTTCTTT. This translates into CASSTGHGTGTEAFF. Variable domain in full (rest from reference TRBV7-9 and TRBJ1-1): DTGVSQNPRHKITKRGQNVTFRCDPISEHNRLYWYRQTLGQGPEFLTYFQNEAQLEKSRLLSDRFSAERPKGSFSTLEIQRTEQGDSAMYLCASSTGHGTGTEAFFGQGTRLTVV.

This rearrangement joins TRBV30 to TRBJ1-4; perhaps TRBD1 as D (6 bases). V shed 2 bases and J shed 7 bases, with 20 bases lying between them. Germline loops: CDR1 GTSNPN, CDR2 SVGIG (reference sequence). The CDR3 is 16 residues long. CDR3 region: CAWSPARQAAGEKLFF. CDR3 in DNA: TGTGCCTGGAGTCCCGCCAGACAGGCCGCGGGTGAAAAACTGTTTTTT.

Note on this clone: Since no conserved phenylalanine or tryptophan closes the CDR3, a read error is the likely cause. The genes are TRBV5-4 and TRBJ1-1, with a possible D match to TRBD1 (5 bases). Per the germline V gene, CDR1 is SGHNT and CDR2 is YYREEE (reference sequence). This CDR3 region has 15 residues. V gave up 8 bases and J gave up 2 bases, with 19 bases separating them. The CDR3 loop is CASLKGEVTNTEAFS. The DNA of the CDR3 is TGTGCCAGTTTAAAAGGGGAGGTTACTAACACTGAAGCTTTCTCT.

The V and J genes are TRBV12-5 and TRBJ2-4; D not certain. V was clipped by 0 bases and J by 3 bases, with 12 bases between them. Germline V lookup: CDR1 LGHNT, CDR2 FRNRAP. This CDR3 is built from 16 residues. The CDR3 DNA is TGTGCTAGTGGTTTGGTCGGCGGCCGAGACAAAAACATTCAGTACTTC. Its translation: CASGLVGGRDKNIQYF. The entire variable domain, with the rest obtained from reference TRBV12-5 and TRBJ2-4, is as follows: DARVTQTPRHKVTEMGQEVTMRCQPILGHNTVFWYRQTMMQGLELLAYFRNRAPLDDSGMPKDRFSAEMPDATLATLKIQPSEPRDSAVYFCASGLVGGRDKNIQYFGAGTRLSVL.

This chain joins TRBV5-6 and TRBJ2-1; TRBD1 is a possible D gene (6 bases). CDR3 length equals 17 residues. The V gene's germline CDR1 is SGHDT and CDR2 YYEEEE. Between the trimmed V and J ends, which lost 3 bases and 1 base, there was a span of 17 bases. CDR3 protein: CASSSLGQGMSYNEQFF. The CDR3 DNA reads TGTGCCAGCAGCTCCTTAGGGCAGGGGATGTCCTACAATGAGCAGTTCTTC.